These 32 T cell receptor beta chains were sequenced from one sample in a study of T cells in Graves' hyperthyroidism and ophthalmopathy. Researchers took RNA transcripts and amplified the TCR beta CDR3 regions from them. Carried out on the TCR CDR3, a first-round RT-PCR used the HTBI primer set. TCRdb ran MiXCR on the multiplex PCR reads and lists one entry per CDR3 protein. The sample has approximately 600,000 distinct CDR3 sequences, under 20% seen once; the top ten hold 3% to 4.5%. Sequencing was performed on blood. These receptors all come from a woman aged 30 to 39 with Graves' hyperthyroidism.

There are many counts of this clonotype. The chain carries TRBV7-9 and TRBJ2-7; a weak D match, TRBD1 (5 bases). The CDR3 is 14 residues long. From germline, CDR1 is SEHNR and CDR2 FQNEAQ (reference sequence). V lost 4 bases and J lost 4, with 14 bases in between. DNA for the CDR3: TGTGCCAGCAGCTCGACAGAACGGACGTACGAGCAGTACTTC. Encoded protein: CASSSTERTYEQYF.

This clonotype was detected many times. The gene calls are TRBV30 and TRBJ1-2; D is unclear. Germline CDR1 is GTSNPN and CDR2 is SVGIG (reference sequence). The CDR3 is 13 residues long. V lost 0 bases and J 4 bases, leaving 9 bases between the germline ends. The CDR3: CAWSVARSYGYTF. The CDR3 region has the DNA TGTGCCTGGAGTGTCGCTAGGAGCTATGGCTACACCTTC.

The chain employs TRBV7-9 and TRBJ1-2; TRBD1 might be the D (6 bases). Trimming shortened V by 1 base and J by 7 bases, and 13 bases separated the two germline ends. The CDR3 sequence is 14 residues long. Per germline, CDR1 SEHNR and CDR2 FQNEAQ (reference sequence). In DNA, the CDR3 is TGTGCCAGCAGCTTAGACGCAGGGGAAGGTGGCTACACCTTC. This gives the protein CASSLDAGEGGYTF.

This clonotype has more than one count but fewer than ten. The rearrangement uses TRBV20-1 and TRBJ1-2; maybe TRBD1 (6 bases). V was shortened by 6 bases and J by 0 bases, with 17 bases between the two germline ends. Germline V gene sequence: CDR1 DFQATT, CDR2 SNEGSKA (reference sequence). CDR3 length: 15 amino acids. The CDR3 DNA reads TGCAGTGCAGGGACACCCCAGATAACTAACTATGGCTACACCTTC. Translated: CSAGTPQITNYGYTF.

This chain uses TRBV29-1 with TRBJ2-7; 14 bases are a match to TRBD2. Germline V gene sequence: CDR1 SQVTM, CDR2 ANQGSEA. The CDR3 loop spans 15 amino acids. Unmatched junction bases numbered 3, after V lost 4 bases and J lost 1 base. The CDR3 sequence is CSVVGLAGGSYEQYF. The CDR3 bases are TGCAGCGTTGTAGGACTAGCGGGAGGTTCCTACGAGCAGTACTTC.

This clonotype came up many times. The chain recombines TRBV30 with TRBJ2-1; 16 bases match TRBD2. V shed 2 bases and J 8 bases; nucleotides not matched to a gene: 3. CDR1 is GTSNPN and CDR2 is SVGIG in the germline V gene (reference sequence). The CDR3 sequence is 15 residues long. Here the CDR3 DNA reads TGTGCCTGGAGTCCGGGACTAGCGGGAGGGCATGAGCAGTTCTTC. Translated, it gives CAWSPGLAGGHEQFF.

This clonotype showed up many times. The J gene is TRBJ2-1, the V gene TRBV28; D not resolved. CDR1 is MDHEN, CDR2 SYDVKM, per germline. The length of the CDR3 is 15 residues. V lost 1 base and J lost 5, with 12 bases in between. Here the CDR3 reads CASSLSQVRNNEQFF. Here the CDR3 DNA reads TGTGCCAGCAGTTTATCCCAGGTCCGGAACAATGAGCAGTTCTTC.

Only a few counts were recorded for this clonotype. The chain joins TRBV19 to TRBJ1-1; no reliable D call. CDR1 and CDR2 (germline): LNHDA, SQIVND (reference sequence). The V and J ends lost 7 bases and 2 bases respectively, with 14 bases between them. The CDR3 has 14 amino acids. The CDR3 loop reads CASTPGRYNTEAFF. Here the CDR3 DNA reads TGTGCCAGTACCCCTGGGAGGTATAACACTGAAGCTTTCTTT.

This clonotype was counted ten times or more. J is TRBJ2-7 and V is TRBV7-2; D may be TRBD1 or TRBD2 (6 bases each). Trimming removed 9 bases from V and 4 bases from J, with 13 bases in between. Per the germline V gene, CDR1 is SGHTA and CDR2 is FQGNSA. The CDR3 contains 12 residues. DNA for the CDR3: TGTGCCAGAAGAAGAGGGGGGTACGAGCAGTACTTC. Its translation is CARRRGGYEQYF.

In its sample, this clonotype was seen many times. This rearrangement joins TRBV18 to TRBJ1-1; D is possibly TRBD1 (5 bases). In germline, CDR1 is KGHSH, CDR2 LQKENI. Trimming took 5 bases from V and 9 from J, leaving 16 bases between them. CDR3 length equals 13 residues. CDR3 nucleotide sequence: TGTGCCAGCTCAGCCTGGGACTTTTCGAAAGCTTTCTTT. It is translated as CASSAWDFSKAFF.

V gene TRBV19 combines with J gene TRBJ1-1; TRBD1 aligns across 8 bases. Germline V lookup: CDR1 LNHDA, CDR2 SQIVND (reference sequence). Trimming at V came to 8 bases and at J to 1 base, leaving 6 bases not matched to a gene. The CDR3 covers 14 residues. This CDR3 reads CASVPGGGNTEAFF. The CDR3 DNA sequence: TGTGCCAGTGTCCCAGGGGGCGGGAACACTGAAGCTTTCTTT.

The table lists this clonotype with many counts. The chain uses TRBV20-1 and TRBJ2-5; D is unclear. V was pared by 0 bases and J by 7 bases, with 6 bases between. Per the germline V gene, CDR1 is DFQATT and CDR2 is SNEGSKA (reference sequence). This CDR3 is 11 amino acids long. In DNA, the CDR3 is TGCAGTGCTAGAGAGGTGGGGACCCAGTACTTC. Translated: CSAREVGTQYF.

This clonotype was picked up a small number of times. The rearrangement links TRBV3-1 to TRBJ2-5; maybe TRBD1 (5 bases). There are 13 residues in the CDR3. V lost 6 bases and J lost 5, with 13 bases in between. The germline CDR1 and CDR2 sequences are LGHDT and YNNKEL (reference sequence). The CDR3 DNA follows: TGTGCCAGCAGAGGGGCAGGCCGGGAGACCCAGTACTTC. Its translation is CASRGAGRETQYF.

This clonotype was seen many times. J is TRBJ2-1 and V is TRBV7-2; D remains ambiguous. V dropped 5 bases and J dropped 0 bases, with 8 bases sitting between them. There are 14 residues in the CDR3. Germline lookup yields CDR1 SGHTA and CDR2 FQGNSA. As DNA, the CDR3 is TGTGCCAGCAGCCTCAGAAGCTCCTACAATGAGCAGTTCTTC. Its protein product is CASSLRSSYNEQFF.

This clonotype was seen many times. This chain connects TRBV6-1 to TRBJ2-7; D is undetermined. This CDR3 is built from 14 residues. V was cut by 8 bases and J by 2 bases, with 16 bases left in between. Germline CDR1 reads MNHNS; CDR2 reads SASEGT. The CDR3 protein is CASSVDNKPYEQYF. DNA for the CDR3: TGTGCCAGCTCAGTAGACAATAAGCCCTACGAGCAGTACTTC.

This clonotype was detected a few times. The missing conserved phenylalanine or tryptophan at the end of this CDR3 makes a read error likely. The chain carries TRBV12-3 or TRBV12-4 and TRBJ2-3; possibly TRBD2 for D (5 bases). Trimming left V 0 bases short and J 4 bases short, with 11 bases between. The CDR3 sequence is 15 residues long. CDR3 sequence: CASSLASTRPDTQYS. CDR3 DNA: TGTGCCAGCAGTTTAGCGTCCACTAGGCCAGATACGCAGTATTCT.

In this sample, this clonotype turned up many times. CDR3 bases: TGTGCCAGCAGTTACGTCCTAGCGGGGTCCAATGAGCAGTTCTTC. It specifies CASSYVLAGSNEQFF. The chain has TRBV6-2 or TRBV6-3 and TRBJ2-1; 9 nucleotides align to TRBD2. V lost 2 bases to trimming and J lost 6 bases; unmatched junction nucleotides: 5. The CDR3 spans 15 residues. The germline V gene has CDR1 MNHEY and CDR2 SVGEGT.

The chain uses TRBV10-3 and TRBJ2-2; D gene unclear. Germline V gene lookup returns CDR1 ENHRY and CDR2 SYGVKD. There are 13 residues in the CDR3. Trimming removed 2 bases at V and 5 bases at J, with 6 bases between. CDR3 bases: TGTGCCATCAGTGAGACGGCTACCGGGGAGCTGTTTTTT. Its protein product is CAISETATGELFF.

The table lists this clonotype with many counts. The chain links TRBV4-3 to TRBJ2-3, with 8 bases identical to TRBD2. The CDR3 sequence is 16 residues long. Per germline, CDR1 LGHNA and CDR2 YSLEER. After removal of 5 bases from V and 0 bases from J, the junction contained 7 bases not matched to a gene. The CDR3 coding sequence is TGCGCCAGCAGCGGAAGGAGCGGGAGTAGCACAGATACGCAGTATTTT. Translating gives CASSGRSGSSTDTQYF.

Note on this clonotype: A much larger clone sits a single nucleotide away, making a read error possible. The chain uses TRBV20-1 and TRBJ2-7, with D possibly being TRBD1 or TRBD2 (5 bases each). Germline V lookup: CDR1 DFQATT, CDR2 SNEGSKA (reference sequence). The CDR3 is made up of 14 amino acids. CDR3 sequence reads: CSTRDQQGALEQYF. In nucleotides, the CDR3 is TGCAGTACTAGAGATCAGCAGGGAGCCCTAGAGCAGTACTTC.

On this clonotype: A much larger clone sits a single nucleotide away, making a read error possible. The chain links TRBV13 to TRBJ1-1; D unclear. Trimming pared 4 bases from V and 3 bases from J, leaving 6 bases between. This CDR3 is built from 12 residues. Germline V lookup: CDR1 PRHDT, CDR2 FYEKMQ (reference sequence). The CDR3 here is CASSYRYTEAFF. CDR3 nucleotide sequence: TGTGCCAGCAGCTACCGATACACTGAAGCTTTCTTT.

This clonotype showed up many times. The chain is built from TRBV2 and TRBJ2-3; D tentatively fits TRBD1 or TRBD2 (5 bases each). The CDR3 spans 16 residues. Germline V gene lookup returns CDR1 SNHLY and CDR2 FYNNEI. Trimming pared 3 bases from V and 0 bases from J, leaving 13 bases between. CDR3 DNA sequence: TGTGCCAGCAGTGATGGACGGGACCCTAGCACAGATACGCAGTATTTT. Its protein product is CASSDGRDPSTDTQYF.

This clonotype was observed at least ten times. J is TRBJ1-2 and V is TRBV6-1; D unclear. Germline V gene lookup returns CDR1 MNHNS and CDR2 SASEGT. This CDR3 is 10 amino acids long. Trimming pared 6 bases from V and 5 bases from J, leaving 4 bases between. CDR3 in DNA: TGTGCCAGCAGACAATATGGCTACACCTTC. This translates into CASRQYGYTF.

In its sample, this clonotype was seen many times. The chain carries TRBV20-1 and TRBJ2-5; D not certain. Germline loops: CDR1 DFQATT, CDR2 SNEGSKA (reference sequence). The CDR3 length is 13 residues. V was shortened by 3 bases and J by 2 bases, with 10 bases between the two germline ends. This CDR3 is CSARPEEQETQYF. The CDR3 coding sequence is TGCAGTGCTAGGCCAGAGGAGCAAGAGACCCAGTACTTC.

The chain carries TRBV3-1 and TRBJ1-2; D gene uncertain. The CDR3 is made up of 12 amino acids. V was cut by 3 bases and J by 5 bases, with 7 bases left in between. Germline CDR1 reads LGHDT; CDR2 reads YNNKEL (reference sequence). The CDR3 DNA follows: TGTGCCAGCAGCCAGACACAGTATGGCTACACCTTC. Encoded protein: CASSQTQYGYTF.

This clonotype has ten or more counts. The rearrangement uses TRBV3-1 and TRBJ1-2; 7 bases fit TRBD1. The ends lost 2 bases at V and 5 bases at J; junction bases unmatched: 14. Germline V gene lookup returns CDR1 LGHDT and CDR2 YNNKEL (reference sequence). There are 17 residues in the CDR3. The CDR3 bases are TGTGCCAGCAGCCAACCGGGGCGAAGGGACAGTGATTATGGCTACACCTTC. It codes for CASSQPGRRDSDYGYTF. Looking up the rest from reference TRBV3-1 and TRBJ1-2 gives the full variable domain: DTAVSQTPKYLVTQMGNDKSIKCEQNLGHDTMYWYKQDSKKFLKIMFSYNNKELIINETVPNRFSPKSPDKAHLNLHINSLELGDSAVYFCASSQPGRRDSDYGYTFGSGTRLTVV.

This clonotype was detected only a few times. V and J are TRBV7-2 and TRBJ2-7, with a weak D call TRBD2 (6 bases). The CDR3 totals 16 residues. Germline V gene sequence: CDR1 SGHTA, CDR2 FQGNSA. Between the trimmed V and J ends, which lost 5 bases and 1 base, there was a span of 18 bases. In DNA, the CDR3 is TGTGCCAGCAGCGAAACCCGGGAGAAAGGATCCTACGAGCAGTACTTC. Translation: CASSETREKGSYEQYF.

This clonotype was picked up many times. The chain joins TRBV27 to TRBJ2-1, with 12 bases lining up with TRBD2. This CDR3 region has 17 residues. The V gene end was trimmed by 0 bases and the J gene end by 13 bases; junction bases not matched to a gene: 13. Germline CDR1 MNHEY, CDR2 SMNVEV (reference sequence). For the CDR3, the DNA is TGTGCCAGCAGTTTATCGGTCGGGGCTAGCGGGGGGGGTCAACAGTTCTTC. It encodes CASSLSVGASGGGQQFF.

This clonotype was detected ten times or more. In DNA form, the CDR3 reads TGTGCCAGCAGTGAGGAGGGGCATGGCTACACCTTC. Amino acids: CASSEEGHGYTF. The V gene is TRBV2, the J gene TRBJ1-2, with D possibly matching TRBD1 (5 bases). In germline, CDR1 is SNHLY, CDR2 FYNNEI. The germline V and J ends were trimmed by 3 bases and 6 bases, with 8 bases remaining between them. The CDR3 is 12 residues long. Full variable domain (remainder filled in from reference TRBV2 and TRBJ1-2): EPEVTQTPSHQVTQMGQEVILRCVPISNHLYFYWYRQILGQKVEFLVSFYNNEISEKSEIFDDQFSVERPDGSNFTLKIRSTKLEDSAMYFCASSEEGHGYTFGSGTRLTVV.

This clonotype was picked up many times. This rearrangement joins TRBV12-3 or TRBV12-4 to TRBJ1-1, with D perhaps matching TRBD1 (5 bases). This CDR3 comprises 15 residues. V lost 2 bases and J 0 bases, leaving 10 bases between the germline ends. CDR3: CASSLLGGVNTEAFF. In nucleotides, the CDR3 is TGTGCCAGCAGTTTATTGGGGGGTGTGAACACTGAAGCTTTCTTT.

This clonotype came up many times. This rearrangement joins TRBV6-1 to TRBJ2-7; perhaps TRBD2 as D (6 bases). Germline lookup yields CDR1 MNHNS and CDR2 SASEGT. The CDR3 length is 14 residues. Trimming shortened V by 7 bases and J by 0 bases, and 13 bases separated the two germline ends. The CDR3 is CASMKGLSSYEQYF. CDR3 in DNA: TGTGCCAGCATGAAGGGACTCTCCTCCTACGAGCAGTACTTC.

This clonotype was counted between two and nine times. The chain employs TRBV18 and TRBJ1-5; D not certain. The CDR3 runs to 16 residues. Per the germline V gene, CDR1 is KGHSH and CDR2 is LQKENI. V lost 5 bases, J lost 3 bases, and 17 bases lay in between. The CDR3 sequence is CASSTSSPLDNQPQHF. The CDR3 region has the DNA TGTGCCAGCTCAACCTCGTCCCCCTTGGACAATCAGCCCCAGCATTTT.